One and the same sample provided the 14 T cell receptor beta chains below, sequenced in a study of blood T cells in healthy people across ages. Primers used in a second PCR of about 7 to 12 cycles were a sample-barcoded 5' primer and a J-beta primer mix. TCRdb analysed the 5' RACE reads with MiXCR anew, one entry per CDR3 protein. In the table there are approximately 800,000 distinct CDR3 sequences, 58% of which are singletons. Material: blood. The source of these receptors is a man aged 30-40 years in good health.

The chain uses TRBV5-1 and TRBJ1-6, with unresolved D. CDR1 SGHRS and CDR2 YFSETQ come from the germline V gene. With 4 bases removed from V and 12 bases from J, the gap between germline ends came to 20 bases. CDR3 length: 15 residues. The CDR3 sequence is CASSQSAVQQRPLHF. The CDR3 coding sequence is TGCGCCAGCAGCCAGTCCGCGGTACAGCAGAGACCCCTCCACTTT.

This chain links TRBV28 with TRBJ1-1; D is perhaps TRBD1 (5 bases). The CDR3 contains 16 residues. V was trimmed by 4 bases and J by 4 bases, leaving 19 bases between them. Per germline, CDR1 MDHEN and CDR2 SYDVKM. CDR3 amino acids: CASSSRNIGARTEAFF. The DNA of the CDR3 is TGTGCCAGCAGTTCAAGGAATATCGGGGCGCGCACTGAAGCTTTCTTT.

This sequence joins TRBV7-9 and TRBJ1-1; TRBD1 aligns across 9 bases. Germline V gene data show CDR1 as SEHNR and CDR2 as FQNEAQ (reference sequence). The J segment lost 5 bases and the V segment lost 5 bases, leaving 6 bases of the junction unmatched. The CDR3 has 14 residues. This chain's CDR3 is CASSDTGGWTEAFF. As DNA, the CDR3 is TGTGCCAGCAGCGATACAGGGGGCTGGACTGAAGCTTTCTTT. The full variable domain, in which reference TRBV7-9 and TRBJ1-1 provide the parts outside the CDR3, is DTGVSQNPRHKITKRGQNVTFRCDPISEHNRLYWYRQTLGQGPEFLTYFQNEAQLEKSRLLSDRFSAERPKGSFSTLEIQRTEQGDSAMYLCASSDTGGWTEAFFGQGTRLTVV.

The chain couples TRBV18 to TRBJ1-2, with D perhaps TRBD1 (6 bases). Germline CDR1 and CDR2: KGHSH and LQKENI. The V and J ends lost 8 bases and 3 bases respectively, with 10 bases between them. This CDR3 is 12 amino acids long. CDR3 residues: CASTGLDYGYTF. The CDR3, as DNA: TGTGCCAGCACAGGGTTGGACTATGGCTACACCTTC.

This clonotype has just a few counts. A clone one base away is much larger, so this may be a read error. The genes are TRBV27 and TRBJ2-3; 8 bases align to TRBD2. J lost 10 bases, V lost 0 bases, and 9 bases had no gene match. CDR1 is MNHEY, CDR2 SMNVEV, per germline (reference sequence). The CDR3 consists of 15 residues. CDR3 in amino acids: CASSLSIGNGGAQYF. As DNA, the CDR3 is TGTGCCAGCAGTTTATCCATCGGGAACGGGGGGGCGCAGTATTTT.

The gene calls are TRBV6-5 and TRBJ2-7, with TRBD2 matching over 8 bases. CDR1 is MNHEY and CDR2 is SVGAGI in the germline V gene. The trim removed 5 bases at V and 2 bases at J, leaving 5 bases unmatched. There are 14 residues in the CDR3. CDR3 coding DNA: TGTGCCAGCAGTCGGACTAGCCGGACCTACGAGCAGTACTTC. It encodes CASSRTSRTYEQYF.

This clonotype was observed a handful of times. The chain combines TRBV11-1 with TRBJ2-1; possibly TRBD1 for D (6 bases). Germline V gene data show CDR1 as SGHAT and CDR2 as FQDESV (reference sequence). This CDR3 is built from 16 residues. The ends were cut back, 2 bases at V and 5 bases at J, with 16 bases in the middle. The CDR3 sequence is CASSLTQYRANNEQFF. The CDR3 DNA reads TGTGCCAGCAGCTTAACCCAATACAGGGCCAACAATGAGCAGTTCTTC.

The CDR3 is CASSLDDSRYEQYF. CDR3 sequence (DNA): TGTGCCAGCAGTTTAGACGACTCAAGGTACGAGCAGTACTTC. The rearrangement joins TRBV12-3 or TRBV12-4 to TRBJ2-4; D is unclear. The J call may be in error: the DNA end matches TRBJ2-7 better. CDR3 length: 14 amino acids.

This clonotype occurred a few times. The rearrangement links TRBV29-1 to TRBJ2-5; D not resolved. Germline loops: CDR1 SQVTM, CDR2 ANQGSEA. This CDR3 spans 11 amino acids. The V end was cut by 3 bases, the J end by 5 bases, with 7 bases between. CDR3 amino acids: CSVENLETQYF. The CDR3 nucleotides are TGCAGCGTTGAGAATCTGGAGACCCAGTACTTC.

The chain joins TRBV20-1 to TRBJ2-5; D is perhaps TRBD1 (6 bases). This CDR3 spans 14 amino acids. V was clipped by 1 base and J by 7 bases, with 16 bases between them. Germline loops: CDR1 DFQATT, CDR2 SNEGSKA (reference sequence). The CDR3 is CSARGQGTYGTQYF. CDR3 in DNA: TGCAGTGCTAGAGGGCAGGGGACATACGGGACCCAGTACTTC.

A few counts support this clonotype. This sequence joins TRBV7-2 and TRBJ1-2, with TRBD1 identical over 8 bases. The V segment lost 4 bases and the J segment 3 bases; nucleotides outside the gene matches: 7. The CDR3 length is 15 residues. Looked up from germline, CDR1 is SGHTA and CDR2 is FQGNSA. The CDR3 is CASSSRGRADYGYTF. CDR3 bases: TGTGCCAGCAGCTCCAGGGGGCGCGCGGACTATGGCTACACCTTC.

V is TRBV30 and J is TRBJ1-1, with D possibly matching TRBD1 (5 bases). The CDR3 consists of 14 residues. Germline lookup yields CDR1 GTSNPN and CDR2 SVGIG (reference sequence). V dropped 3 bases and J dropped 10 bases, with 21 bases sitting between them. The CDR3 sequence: CAWRVGRVEWGAFF. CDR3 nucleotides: TGTGCCTGGAGGGTCGGCAGGGTGGAATGGGGAGCTTTCTTT.

The CDR3: CASSPPSMPYEQYF. The DNA of the CDR3 is TGTGCCAGCTCACCGCCTAGCATGCCCTACGAGCAGTACTTC. This sequence joins TRBV18 and TRBJ2-5; tentative D call: TRBD2 (5 bases). The DNA matches TRBJ2-7 better at its end, which makes the J call doubtful. This CDR3 is 14 amino acids long. CDR1 KGHSH and CDR2 LQKENI come from the germline V gene.

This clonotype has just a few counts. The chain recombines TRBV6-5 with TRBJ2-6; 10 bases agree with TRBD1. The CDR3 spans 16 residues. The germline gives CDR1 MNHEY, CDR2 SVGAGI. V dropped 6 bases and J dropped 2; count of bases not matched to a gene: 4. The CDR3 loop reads CASSVGTGAGANVLTF. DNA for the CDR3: TGTGCCAGCAGCGTCGGGACAGGGGCTGGGGCCAACGTCCTGACTTTC.